The clone carrying this TCR beta chain was observed at least ten times. Its antigen remains unknown. These data are taken from a study of molecular identifiers for immune sequencing clone quantification. Germline assignment: CDR1 GTSNPN and CDR2 SVGIG (reference sequence). V was shortened by 7 bases and J by 0 bases, with 10 bases between the two germline ends. This CDR3 region has 13 residues. Findings and caveats of the study: Reportedly, one cell's Jurkat TCR RNA was detected within one million naive CD8 cells.

One entry per CDR3 protein results from TCRdb running MiXCR on the PCR reads. The data contain approximately 550,000 distinct CDR3 sequences, around 21% of them seen just once; the ten biggest clones take up approximately 0.8%. The rearrangement joins TRBV30 to TRBJ1-5, with unresolved D. Material for sequencing was naive CD8+ T cells from blood, with Jurkat cell RNA spiked in. Documented subset: FACS-sorted CD8+CD4-CCR7+CD45RA+ naive T cells. The source of this sequence is a human donor in good health. Some libraries in this study had Jurkat cell RNA spiked in. The CDR3 is CAYSDASNQPQHF. CDR3 nucleotide sequence: TGTGCCTACTCAGACGCTAGCAATCAGCCCCAGCATTTT.